This T cell receptor (beta chain) was identified during a study of T cell repertoires in cytomegalovirus infection. General study findings and limits: It was HLA-C-restricted CMV-specific TCR beta clonotypes that dominated the response ex vivo.

MiXCR was run by TCRdb on the reads, yielding one entry per CDR3 protein. The sample shows hundreds of thousands of distinct CDR3 sequences, about 33% of them seen only once. This clonotype was counted only a few times. Its antigen is currently unknown. Specimen: cultured PBMCs, collected from culture after CMV antigen stimulation. The sequence derives from a human donor in good health (CMV status not recorded). Some clones in this sample may be carry-over from other donors' samples.

The CDR3 is CASGQDTLVAFF. In nucleotides, the CDR3 is TGTGCCAGCGGACAGGACACACTGGTAGCTTTCTTT. The chain joins TRBV2 to TRBJ1-1, with 7 bases matching TRBD1. Trimming cost V 8 bases and J 10 bases; bases outside gene matches: 10. The length of the CDR3 is 12 residues. Germline loops: CDR1 SNHLY, CDR2 FYNNEI. The whole variable domain, filled in from reference TRBV2 and TRBJ1-1, reads EPEVTQTPSHQVTQMGQEVILRCVPISNHLYFYWYRQILGQKVEFLVSFYNNEISEKSEIFDDQFSVERPDGSNFTLKIRSTKLEDSAMYFCASGQDTLVAFFGQGTRLTVV.